These 23 T cell receptor beta chains were all obtained from the same sample, sequenced in a study of T cells in narcolepsy. Profiling relied on immunoSEQ multiplex PCR, and the TCRdb table lists in-frame clones only, not all of them. This table has 25,000 to 35,000 clones, roughly four fifths appearing once. Sequenced input: CD45RA- memory CD4+ T cells from PBMCs. The receptors derive from a human donor with narcolepsy.

J is TRBJ1-2 and V is TRBV6-1, with TRBD1 identical over 11 bases. After removal of 6 bases from V and 4 bases from J, the junction contained 7 bases not matched to a gene. Germline V gene sequence: CDR1 MNHNS, CDR2 SASEGT. The CDR3 extends over 15 amino acids. The CDR3 DNA follows: TGTGCCAGCAGCCTCGGGACAGGGGGAAGCTATGGCTACACCTTC. Residues: CASSLGTGGSYGYTF.

The chain is built from TRBV2 and TRBJ2-5, with 11 bases matching TRBD2. The tail of the sequence fits TRBJ2-7 better, so the J call may be wrong. Germline V gene sequence: CDR1 SNHLY, CDR2 FYNNEI. CDR3 length: 14 amino acids. This chain's CDR3 is CASRYLAGGYEQYF. The CDR3 nucleotides read TGTGCCAGCAGATATCTAGCGGGAGGCTACGAGCAGTACTTC.

The chain combines TRBV30 with TRBJ1-1, with D unresolved. CDR3 length: 12 amino acids. Trimming cost V 4 bases and J 5 bases, with 11 bases left between them. Germline assignment: CDR1 GTSNPN and CDR2 SVGIG (reference sequence). In DNA form, the CDR3 reads TGTGCCTGGACCAGGCTGGGAACTGAAGCTTTCTTT. Translated, it gives CAWTRLGTEAFF.

The chain has TRBV28 and TRBJ2-7; perhaps D is TRBD1 or TRBD2 (6 bases each). The V gene lost 8 bases and the J gene lost 0 bases, with 14 bases spanning the gap. This CDR3 comprises 14 residues. Germline V gives CDR1 MDHEN, CDR2 SYDVKM. CDR3 sequence (DNA): TGTGCCAGCCAATACGGGGGCAGCTCCTACGAGCAGTACTTC. Its protein product is CASQYGGSSYEQYF.

The rearrangement joins TRBV27 to TRBJ1-1; D is perhaps TRBD1 (5 bases). The CDR3 runs to 13 residues. The germline V and J ends were trimmed by 2 bases and 10 bases, with 14 bases remaining between them. Looked up from germline, CDR1 is MNHEY and CDR2 is SMNVEV (reference sequence). This CDR3 reads CASSLGEGLSAFF. The CDR3 nucleotides read TGTGCCAGCAGTTTAGGCGAGGGGCTATCAGCTTTCTTT.

V usage is TRBV2 and J usage is TRBJ2-5; 11 bases align to TRBD2. J lost 6 bases, V lost 1 base, and 4 bases had no gene match. This CDR3 has 15 amino acids. CDR1 and CDR2 (germline): SNHLY, FYNNEI. The CDR3 DNA follows: TGTGCCAGCAGTGAAGGCCTAGCGGGGGGAAAGACCCAGTACTTC. This gives the protein CASSEGLAGGKTQYF.

V is TRBV2 and J is TRBJ2-2, with 8 bases lining up with TRBD2. CDR1 is SNHLY, CDR2 FYNNEI, per germline. The CDR3 loop spans 15 amino acids. Unmatched junction bases numbered 8, after V lost 3 bases and J lost 8 bases. The CDR3 nucleotides are TGTGCCAGCAGTGAGAGCGGGGGCGGAAGGGGGGAGCTGTTTTTT. Translated, it gives CASSESGGGRGELFF.

The V call is TRBV6-4, the J call TRBJ1-2, with TRBD1 matching over 7 bases. V lost 4 bases to trimming and J lost 3 bases; unmatched junction nucleotides: 5. Germline CDR1 is MRHNA and CDR2 is SNTAGT. The CDR3 is 14 amino acids. As DNA, the CDR3 is TGTGCCAGCAGTGTCCAGGGGGGTTACTATGGCTACACCTTC. It codes for CASSVQGGYYGYTF.

This clone was seen only once. This chain connects TRBV5-3 to TRBJ1-2, with 7 bases aligning to TRBD1. TRBV5-3 has ORF status, its function being uncertain. The CDR3 has 15 amino acids. Germline trimming cut 4 bases from V and 3 bases from J; bases unmatched to any gene: 9. The CDR3 loop reads CARSLGTEKYYGYTF. Written as DNA, the CDR3 is TGTGCCAGAAGCCTCGGGACAGAGAAATACTATGGCTACACCTTC.

V is TRBV28 and J is TRBJ2-7; D ambiguous. Looked up from germline, CDR1 is MDHEN and CDR2 is SYDVKM. V was clipped by 8 bases and J by 0 bases, with 11 bases between them. This CDR3 spans 13 amino acids. CDR3 protein: CASGRRNSYEQYF. The CDR3 region has the DNA TGTGCCAGCGGCAGGCGGAACTCCTACGAGCAGTACTTC.

This chain links TRBV29-1 with TRBJ2-3; 14 positions match TRBD2. Germline V lookup: CDR1 SQVTM, CDR2 ANQGSEA. With V trimmed by 5 bases and J by 4 bases, 8 bases remained unmatched. The CDR3 runs 16 residues. The CDR3 loop reads CSVQFGLAGGSDTQYF. In nucleotides, the CDR3 is TGCAGCGTTCAATTTGGACTAGCGGGAGGCTCAGATACGCAGTATTTT.

This clone appeared once. The chain carries TRBV2 and TRBJ2-4; 8 bases are a match to TRBD1. CDR3 length: 13 residues. Germline V gene data show CDR1 as SNHLY and CDR2 as FYNNEI. Germline trimming cut 6 bases from V and 9 bases from J; bases unmatched to any gene: 7. The DNA of the CDR3 is TGTGCCAGCAGCCAGACAGGGGCCGGCATTCAGTACTTC. It is translated as CASSQTGAGIQYF.

A single count supports this clone. The genes are TRBV28 and TRBJ2-2; the D is unclear. Germline V gives CDR1 MDHEN, CDR2 SYDVKM. Deletions cut 5 bases from V and 5 bases from J, with 6 bases between. The CDR3 is made up of 12 amino acids. The CDR3 reads CASSPRTGELFF. The CDR3 DNA reads as TGTGCCAGCAGTCCCCGGACCGGGGAGCTGTTTTTT.

The V call is TRBV6-6, the J call TRBJ1-2; 7 bases are a match to TRBD1. Trimming took 6 bases from V and 4 from J; bases not matched to a gene: 11. CDR1 is MNHNY, CDR2 SVGAGI, per germline (reference sequence). The CDR3 sequence is 15 residues long. The CDR3 nucleotides are TGTGCCAGCAGCCACGGACTTTCAGGGGGCTATGGCTACACCTTC. It codes for CASSHGLSGGYGYTF.

This clone occurred once. The chain has TRBV5-1 and TRBJ2-3; D is undetermined. The CDR3 has 15 amino acids. V was clipped by 5 bases and J by 5 bases, with 18 bases between them. CDR1 and CDR2 from the germline V gene are SGHRS and YFSETQ. CDR3 region: CASRETPKLGDTQYF. In nucleotides, the CDR3 is TGCGCCAGCAGGGAGACTCCAAAACTGGGAGATACGCAGTATTTT.

The J gene is TRBJ1-2, the V gene TRBV6-1, with unresolved D. Germline CDR1 reads MNHNS; CDR2 reads SASEGT. Trimming removed 4 bases at V and 0 bases at J, with 6 bases between. This CDR3 region has 13 residues. The CDR3, as DNA: TGTGCCAGCAGTGCTACAGCTAACTATGGCTACACCTTC. Protein product: CASSATANYGYTF.

This clone was observed a few times. V and J are TRBV30 and TRBJ2-7; the D gene could be TRBD1 or TRBD2 (5 bases each). Trimming left V 4 bases short and J 3 bases short, with 16 bases between. This CDR3 contains 14 residues. The V gene's germline CDR1 is GTSNPN and CDR2 SVGIG (reference sequence). The CDR3 sequence is CAWKRGRGFYEQYF. The CDR3 coding sequence is TGTGCCTGGAAAAGGGGACGGGGTTTCTACGAGCAGTACTTC.

This chain joins TRBV30 and TRBJ1-2, with 8 positions matching TRBD1. The CDR3 contains 14 residues. With 1 base clipped from V and 4 bases from J, the junction kept 5 bases outside the gene matches. CDR1 and CDR2 (germline): GTSNPN, SVGIG (reference sequence). As DNA, the CDR3 is TGTGCCTGGAGTGCTGACAGGGGTGTCTATGGCTACACCTTC. This gives the protein CAWSADRGVYGYTF.

This clone was counted only a few times. The chain recombines TRBV2 with TRBJ2-3; D assignment may be TRBD1 or TRBD2 (5 bases each). The CDR3 length is 15 residues. Germline values: CDR1 SNHLY, CDR2 FYNNEI. Trimming pared 6 bases from V and 0 bases from J, leaving 13 bases between. Here the CDR3 DNA reads TGTGCCAGCAGGCCTTTGGGGGTCAGCACAGATACGCAGTATTTT. Residues: CASRPLGVSTDTQYF.

The V gene is TRBV7-9, the J gene TRBJ2-7, with a possible D match to TRBD2 (5 bases). Per the germline V gene, CDR1 is SEHNR and CDR2 is FQNEAQ (reference sequence). V lost 5 bases and J 0 bases, leaving 11 bases between the germline ends. The length of the CDR3 is 14 residues. The CDR3 sequence: CASSQAGNSYEQYF. The CDR3 DNA reads as TGTGCCAGCAGCCAGGCGGGTAACTCCTACGAGCAGTACTTC.

The chain employs TRBV9 and TRBJ1-1; D perhaps matches TRBD1 (6 bases). The CDR3 is 13 residues long. Germline CDR1 reads SGDLS; CDR2 reads YYNGEE. Trimming removed 3 bases at V and 8 bases at J, with 14 bases between. The CDR3 nucleotides are TGTGCCAGCAGCGGTCCAGGGGTGGGGGAAGCTTTCTTT. It yields the protein CASSGPGVGEAFF.

This chain links TRBV29-1 with TRBJ2-5; 7 bases align to TRBD1. Looked up from germline, CDR1 is SQVTM and CDR2 is ANQGSEA. CDR3 length: 15 amino acids. With V trimmed by 4 bases and J by 1 base, 9 bases remained unmatched. In DNA, the CDR3 is TGCAGCGTTGTTCTTGTAGGACAGGTCCAAGAGACCCAGTACTTC. Translation gives CSVVLVGQVQETQYF.

The rearrangement links TRBV30 to TRBJ1-1; D gene unclear. From germline, CDR1 is GTSNPN and CDR2 SVGIG (reference sequence). The CDR3 loop spans 13 amino acids. The germline V and J ends were trimmed by 1 base and 3 bases, with 9 bases remaining between them. The CDR3 loop is CAWSDDSHTEAFF. The CDR3 DNA follows: TGTGCCTGGAGTGATGACTCGCACACTGAAGCTTTCTTT.